This TCR beta chain was observed in a study of human T cells and chemical hapten exposure. Study-wide findings and caveats: Relative to control repertoires, expanded TCRs gave rise to significantly more large CDR3 similarity clusters. The immune response of these alopecia patients might not match healthy individuals'.

As processed by the authors: Between about 23,224 and 750,000 TCRs appeared in each sample, and the median stood at around 92,000. TCRdb reprocessed the RACE reads with MiXCR, giving one entry per CDR3 protein. TCRdb assigned the V and J calls; the authors' analysis was not used. The table has 190,000 or so distinct CDR3 sequences, 25% to 30% seen once. Regarding time point: pre-sensitization, week 0. This sample's treatment: therapeutic diphenylcyclopropenone sensitization with weekly scalp DPC. This clonotype has a handful of counts. Its target is not known. The source of this sequence is a woman aged 25 to 39 with alopecia areata. Some clones in this sample may be carry-over from other donors' samples. The material was whole blood, obtained in connection with sensitization to the hapten diphenylcyclopropenone (DPC).

In DNA, the CDR3 is TGCGCCAGCGGGACAGGGCCTAATGAAAAACTGTTTTTT. Amino acids: CASGTGPNEKLFF. The V call is TRBV5-1, the J call TRBJ1-4; 9 bases are shared with TRBD1. Germline values: CDR1 SGHRS, CDR2 YFSETQ. V gave up 7 bases and J gave up 3 bases; unmatched junction bases: 1. The CDR3 runs to 13 residues.